The entry that follows covers one T cell receptor (beta chain) sequence. Its binding antigen is unknown. Base qualities are missing; no much larger clone stands one base away. The data belong to a study of cytomegalovirus exposure and HLA in healthy donors (TCRdb year 2017). In the study overall: An earlier analysis of approximately 550 of the donors reported more than 250 Gb of sequence data and more than 90 million unique TCR beta sequences from about 180 million T cells. Approximately 300 gigabases of sequencing data and 70 million to 95 million unique TCR sequences made up an early release that covered around 640 HLA-typed donors. Of the approximately 400 genotyped donors, 75% to 85% were placed in the genetic ancestry cluster associated with self-reported Caucasian donors. The study was designed to test whether signatures of past pathogen exposure could be identified by cataloging public T cell receptors. The study profiled the T cell repertoires of under 850 subjects by immunosequencing and related them to cytomegalovirus serostatus. In addition to the first cohort of several hundred subjects, a separate validation cohort of under 150 different subjects was used. To predict cytomegalovirus infection status, the study combined high-throughput TCR immunosequencing, statistical association of individual TCRs with disease status, and machine learning. In a later analysis, previously published TCR beta repertoires from about 670 donors were re-analyzed and high-resolution HLA genotyping was added so that TCR occurrence patterns could be studied. The later analysis used no new phenotypic data to find candidate immune exposures, relying instead on TCR beta sequences and their occurrence across donors. An earlier analysis of several hundred of the donors applied high-throughput TCR beta sequencing to assess whether each TCR beta V gene segment acted as functional or pseudogenic. Donor age, sex, ethnicity and CMV serostatus were compiled alongside the repertoire data. In a later genetic analysis, genome-wide SNP genotypes for about 55% of the 666 donors were used, and that subset was treated as a discovery cohort. Every repertoire in the discovery cohort had been generated on one and the same sequencing platform. Both class I and class II loci were covered by HLA typing, at four-digit resolution. The number of typed donors differed by locus: about 620-640 for A, B, C, DRB1 and DQB1; 500 to 550 for DQA1; approximately 600 for DPA1; and some 430 for DPB1. About 5 DR-DQ haplotypes were handled as single units for association and clustering, since linkage in the cohort was strong. On average, around 240,000 unique TCR beta nucleotide sequences were sequenced per donor among 398 genotyped donors of the cohort, with 15% to 20% of those sequences being non-productive.

The library was generated by the immunoSEQ multiplex PCR assay. For the multiplex PCR, a mixture combining 60 forward primers for TCR Vbeta segments and 13 reverse primers for TCR Jbeta segments was used. The CDR3 region of rearranged TCR beta genes was amplified from genomic DNA with a multiplex PCR assay. The amplified TCR beta libraries were sequenced on the Illumina HiSeq System as 87-base-pair reads. From the authors' description of their analysis: Across the 670 or so repertoires, a later analysis counted around 80 million unique TCR beta chains, roughly 11 million of which were shared by at least two donors. Raw reads were error-corrected and collapsed into unique sequences with a nearest-neighbor algorithm that merged closely related sequences to remove PCR and sequencing errors. CDR3 sequences were aligned to IMGT reference sequences to assign V, D and J gene segments. Each retained sequence needed at least a six-nucleotide match to both a V gene segment and a J gene segment. A rearrangement counted as productive if the CDR3 had no stop codons and remained in frame with V and J, and every other rearrangement counted as non-productive. Following IMGT convention, CDR3 was defined as the stretch from the second conserved V-encoded cysteine to the conserved J-encoded phenylalanine. Sequences without an unambiguous match to a single V gene segment were excluded from the earlier analysis of over 500 of the donors. In an earlier analysis of 500 to 750 of the donors, V segments were called functional above 56.7% productive rearrangements and were called segregating when the between-donor standard deviation exceeded 5%. A statistical classification framework was developed to diagnose cytomegalovirus status using the catalog of TCR beta chain sequences. V and J gene assignment, in a later analysis, came from comparing TCR nucleotide sequences with IMGT/GENE-DB human TR gene sequences. A later analysis assigned CDR3 sequences and most-parsimonious VDJ recombination scenarios with the TCRdist pipeline. In a later analysis, each TCR beta chain was defined by its CDR3 amino acid sequence together with its V-gene family, and reads lacking a unique V-gene family were excluded. As a way to deal with suspected cross-contamination and a sequencing artifact, a later analysis dropped hundreds of nucleotide sequences that were highly shared and had low generation probability. In a later analysis, a clonal expansion index was calculated for each public chain from normalized within-repertoire ranks of inferred template counts. In a later analysis, generation probabilities were computed with a VDJ recombination model fitted to out-of-frame rearrangements, and the resulting probabilities were checked against IGoR. In a later analysis, hypergeometric tests were used to score TCR-TCR, TCR-HLA and TCR-CMV co-occurrence, with a repertoire-size bias correction applied to TCR pairs. In a later analysis, false discovery rates were estimated by permuting HLA or CMV assignments 20 times. A later analysis grouped co-occurring TCRs with DBSCAN, adding TCRdist sequence similarity when clustering within HLA-allele-positive subsets. For co-occurrence clustering, repertoires with fewer than 30,000 or more than 120,000 public chains were excluded, along with 5 or 6 repertoires with anomalous nucleotide sharing. Not all clones reach the TCRdb copy of this immuneACCESS table, which keeps in-frame sequences only. Checked studies attribute under half of the gap to unresolved V genes and leave the rest unexplained. From that table come the V and J calls and clone size; the DNA was used to work out D and trimming. The sample table holds about 170,000 clones, of which around 74% were seen once. The ten most abundant clones make up 3% to 3.5% of the sample.

The cohort comprised several hundred healthy bone marrow donors. At the time of sampling, all cohort members were nominally healthy, though unrecorded immune exposures were likely present. The donor was CMV seronegative and belonged to the group of over 300 seronegative cohort members. A peripheral blood sample was provided by each donor, and peripheral blood mononuclear cells were used for TCR beta sequencing. Genomic DNA extraction from the blood cell samples was performed with the Qiagen DNeasy Blood Extraction Kit. Broader findings and caveats from the paper: A further reported finding was that TCR beta sequences accurately predicted the HLA-A and HLA-B alleles for most subjects in the first cohort. A group of highly shared sequence variants was considered likely to be a technical artifact of the sequencing pipeline. The authors suggested that the approach could potentially be extended to other disease states and immunological phenotypes. A later genetic analysis reported fewer N-insertions in productive TCRs among donors in an Asian-associated ancestry cluster than the roughly 640-donor mean. Only TCR beta chains were sequenced in this cohort, and the absence of alpha or paired-chain data limited detectable features. While some public TCRs were present in many individuals, most TCR sequences turned up only very rarely across donors. In both the original and validation cohorts, the classifier was reported to diagnose cytomegalovirus status with high specificity and sensitivity. Broadly in line with IMGT annotations, most TCR beta V segments showed up in productive rearrangements about 87% or about 30% of the time in an earlier analysis of 587 of the donors. Most CMV-associated TCR beta chains appeared to be HLA-restricted in a later analysis, and the HLA associations seemed to be driven largely by CMV exposure. When HLA alleles, especially DR and DQ, strongly co-occurred, TCR associations were difficult to assign to individual alleles. A later analysis found that HLA-associated TCR beta chains were more clonally expanded and had lower generation probabilities than equally common non-associated chains. The study listed 150 to 200 TCR beta chains as associated with cytomegalovirus. In vitro tests confirmed that a few of the cytomegalovirus-associated TCR beta chains recognize cytomegalovirus antigens. Because HLA typing was missing for some donors at each locus, association tests included only the typed subset. Because counts were too low, seventeen rarely observed V segments, including chromosome 9 orphons, were left out of the earlier analysis of 587 of the donors. A later genetic analysis associated a missense DCLRE1C variant with V-gene and J-gene trimming of TCR beta chains, and an independent cohort replicated the association. In a later analysis, about 16,000 TCR beta sequences were associated with specific HLA alleles at a false discovery rate of 0.05. In a later analysis, the rate of TCR association differed among HLA loci, with DRB1 alleles having the most associated TCRs and HLA-C alleles having the fewest. For the cohort, immune exposure information was limited to CMV serostatus. Correlated functional status among segregating V segments might reflect linkage disequilibrium, but an unknown experimental factor could not be ruled out. Several of the top co-occurrence clusters appeared to be linked to parvovirus B19, influenza, CMV and Epstein-Barr virus, according to a later analysis. The presence/absence analyses assumed that sequencing depth was roughly uniform across donors, and that assumption may not be true.

The sample taken for sequencing was PBMCs. The TCR comes from a female donor in good health and CMV-seronegative.

The base sequence is TGTGCCAGCAGCTTAGGAGGGGAAGCTTTCTTT. This codes for CASSLGGEAFF. The receptor chain draws on TRBV7-9 and TRBJ1-1; a confident D gene designation cannot be given. The CDR3 runs 11 amino acids, cysteine and phenylalanine included. Solely the CDR3 DNA is kept, with 33 bases framed from the first base. The CDR1 and CDR2 encoded by the germline V gene (reference sequence) are SEHNR and FQNEAQ. V loses 1 base, J loses 8 bases, and the germline ends lie 5 bases apart.